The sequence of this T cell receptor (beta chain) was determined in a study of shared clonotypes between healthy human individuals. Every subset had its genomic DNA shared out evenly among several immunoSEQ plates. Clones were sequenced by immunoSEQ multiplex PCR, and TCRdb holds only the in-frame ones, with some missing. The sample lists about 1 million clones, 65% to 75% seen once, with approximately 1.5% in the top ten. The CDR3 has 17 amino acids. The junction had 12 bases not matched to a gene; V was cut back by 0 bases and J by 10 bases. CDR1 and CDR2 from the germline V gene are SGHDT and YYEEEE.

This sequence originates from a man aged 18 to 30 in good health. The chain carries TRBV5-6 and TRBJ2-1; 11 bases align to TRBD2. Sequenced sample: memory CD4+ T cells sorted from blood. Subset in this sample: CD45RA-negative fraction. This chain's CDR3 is CASSLGLAGKSNSEQFF. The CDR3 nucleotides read TGTGCCAGCAGCTTGGGACTAGCGGGGAAGTCTAACAGCGAGCAGTTCTTC.